The sample holds many counts of the clone carrying this TCR beta chain. Its antigen remains unknown. TCRdb ran MiXCR on the 5' RACE reads and lists one entry per CDR3 protein. The profile shows 220,000 or so distinct CDR3 sequences, around 7% of them singletons. The sample belongs to a study of identical twins. The ends were cut back, 1 base at V and 1 base at J, with 7 bases in the middle. The CDR3 totals 14 residues. Germline V gene lookup returns CDR1 SEHNR and CDR2 FQNEAQ (reference sequence). Whole-study findings and limits: The study found weaker excess twin sharing in beta out-of-frame sequences.

This sample also appeared in a second study, on yellow fever vaccine responses in identical twins.

The sequence was obtained from a woman in her late teens or twenties in good health. Specimen: memory (CD45RO+) T cells sorted from blood. This chain connects TRBV7-9 to TRBJ2-5, with D perhaps matching TRBD1 (5 bases). The CDR3 reads CASSLGQGQETQYF. CDR3 nucleotide sequence: TGTGCCAGCAGCTTAGGCCAGGGCCAAGAGACCCAGTACTTC.